This T cell receptor beta chain was documented in a study of cytomegalovirus exposure and HLA in healthy donors (dated by TCRdb to the late 2010s). About the study as a whole: According to an earlier analysis of 550 to 700 of the donors, some 180 million T cells yielded some 110 million unique TCR beta sequences and more than 250 Gb of sequence data. Approximately 330 gigabases of sequencing data and approximately 92 million unique TCR sequences made up an early release that covered 500 to 700 HLA-typed donors. Of the 398 genotyped donors, 80% to 90% were placed in the genetic ancestry cluster associated with self-reported Caucasian donors. The study was designed to test whether signatures of past pathogen exposure could be identified by cataloging public T cell receptors. The study profiled the T cell repertoires of under 700 subjects by immunosequencing and related them to cytomegalovirus serostatus. In addition to the first cohort of approximately 650 subjects, a separate validation cohort of 130 or so different subjects was used. The study combined high-throughput TCR immunosequencing, statistical association of individual TCRs with disease status, and machine learning to predict cytomegalovirus infection status. A later analysis re-analyzed previously published TCR beta repertoires from 666 donors and added high-resolution HLA genotyping to study TCR occurrence patterns. In the later analysis, no new phenotypic data were used to find candidate immune exposures; instead, reliance was placed on TCR beta sequences and their occurrence across donors. In an earlier analysis of a few hundred of the donors, high-throughput TCR beta sequencing was used to judge whether each TCR beta V gene segment behaved as functional or pseudogenic. Donor age, sex, ethnicity and CMV serostatus were collected together with the repertoire data. Genome-wide SNP genotypes for about 65% of the 666 donors were used in a later genetic analysis, which treated that subset as a discovery cohort. Every discovery cohort repertoire had been produced on one sequencing platform. Both class I and class II loci were covered by HLA typing, at four-digit resolution. Typing coverage varied by locus: 629-630 donors for A, B, C, DRB1 and DQB1; roughly 520 for DQA1; 606 for DPA1; about 450 for DPB1. Several DR-DQ haplotypes were treated as single units for association and clustering because of strong linkage in the cohort. Across roughly 420 genotyped donors of the cohort, an average of roughly 230,000 unique TCR beta nucleotide sequences per donor were sequenced, and approximately 17% of those sequences were non-productive. The paper's findings and limits, for the study overall: In a later analysis, TCR association rates were found to vary across HLA loci, with the most associated TCRs seen for DRB1 alleles and the fewest for HLA-C alleles. Linkage disequilibrium might explain the correlated functional status among segregating V segments, but an unknown experimental factor could not be excluded. Because HLA typing was missing for some donors at each locus, association tests included only the typed subset. The authors suggested that the approach could potentially be generalized to other disease states and immunological phenotypes. V-gene and J-gene trimming of TCR beta chains was associated with a missense DCLRE1C variant in a later genetic analysis, and the association was replicated in an independent cohort. When HLA alleles, especially DR and DQ, strongly co-occurred, attributing TCR associations to individual alleles was difficult. In vitro tests confirmed that a few of the cytomegalovirus-associated TCR beta chains recognize cytomegalovirus antigens. The classifier was reported to diagnose cytomegalovirus status with high specificity and sensitivity in both the original and validation cohorts. In a later analysis, most CMV-associated TCR beta chains were found to appear HLA-restricted, with HLA associations seemingly driven largely by CMV exposure. A group of highly shared sequence variants was considered likely to be a technical artifact of the sequencing pipeline. Compared with the roughly 710-donor mean, donors in an Asian-associated ancestry cluster had fewer N-insertions in productive TCRs, according to a later genetic analysis. Compared with equally common non-associated chains, HLA-associated TCR beta chains in a later analysis were more clonally expanded and had lower generation probabilities. The 87-base-pair reads could not distinguish some IMGT-functional V segments, including TRBV6-2 and TRBV6-3, so those segments were excluded. A further reported finding was that TCR beta sequences accurately predicted the HLA-A and HLA-B alleles for most subjects in the first cohort. In a later analysis, several top co-occurrence clusters were reported to appear linked to parvovirus B19, influenza, CMV and Epstein-Barr virus. The study gave a list of around 170 TCR beta chains associated with cytomegalovirus. Because counts were too low, approximately 18 rarely observed V segments, including chromosome 9 orphons, were excluded from the earlier analysis of fewer than 650 of the donors. Only TCR beta chains were sequenced in this cohort, and the absence of alpha or paired-chain data limited detectable features. Most TCR sequences were seen in very few donors, while some public TCRs were found in many individuals. Sequencing depth was assumed to be roughly uniform across donors in the presence/absence analyses, though that assumption may not hold. Broadly in line with IMGT annotations, most TCR beta V segments showed up in productive rearrangements about 87% or about 30% of the time in an earlier analysis of roughly 590 of the donors. At a false discovery rate of 0.05, a later analysis linked about 17,000 TCR beta sequences to specific HLA alleles. The only immune exposure information available for the cohort was CMV serostatus.

In the case of this clone: What this receptor recognizes is not known. No much larger clonotype is one base removed from it; base qualities were not supplied.

Receptor amplification or capture employed the immunoSEQ multiplex PCR assay. A mixture of 60 forward primers for TCR Vbeta segments and 13 reverse primers for TCR Jbeta segments was used in the multiplex PCR. The CDR3 region of rearranged TCR beta genes was amplified from genomic DNA with a multiplex PCR assay. The amplified TCR beta libraries were sequenced on the Illumina HiSeq System as 87-base-pair reads. Turning to the authors' computational methods: Across the 600 to 700 repertoires, a later analysis counted 78 million or so unique TCR beta chains, about 10 million of which were shared by at least two donors. To remove PCR and sequencing errors, raw reads were error-corrected and collapsed into unique sequences using a nearest-neighbor algorithm that merged closely related sequences. To assign V, D and J gene segments, CDR3 sequences were aligned to IMGT reference sequences. For a sequence to be retained, a match of at least six nucleotides to both a V gene segment and a J gene segment was required. Rearrangements were classified as productive when the CDR3 lacked stop codons and remained in frame with V and J, and all other rearrangements were classified as non-productive. Following IMGT convention, CDR3 was defined as the stretch from the second conserved V-encoded cysteine to the conserved J-encoded phenylalanine. The earlier analysis of roughly 590 of the donors excluded sequences that lacked an unambiguous match to a single V gene segment. In an earlier analysis of roughly 500 of the donors, V segments were called functional above 56.7% productive rearrangements and were called segregating when the between-donor standard deviation exceeded 5%. A statistical classification framework was built for diagnosing cytomegalovirus status from the catalog of TCR beta chain sequences. V and J gene assignment, in a later analysis, came from comparing TCR nucleotide sequences with IMGT/GENE-DB human TR gene sequences. Using the TCRdist pipeline, a later analysis assigned CDR3 sequences along with most-parsimonious VDJ recombination scenarios. In a later analysis, every TCR beta chain was defined by the combination of its CDR3 amino acid sequence and its V-gene family, and reads without a unique V-gene family were dropped. As a way to deal with suspected cross-contamination and a sequencing artifact, a later analysis dropped 640 or so nucleotide sequences that were highly shared and had low generation probability. In a later analysis, a clonal expansion index was calculated for each public chain from normalized within-repertoire ranks of inferred template counts. A later analysis computed generation probabilities with a VDJ recombination model fitted to out-of-frame rearrangements, and checked the results against IGoR. In a later analysis, TCR-TCR, TCR-HLA and TCR-CMV co-occurrence was scored with hypergeometric tests, and a repertoire-size bias correction was applied to TCR pairs. False discovery rates were estimated in a later analysis by permuting HLA or CMV assignments 20 times. In a later analysis, co-occurring TCRs were grouped using DBSCAN, with TCRdist sequence similarity added in when clustering inside HLA-allele-positive subsets. Repertoires with fewer than 30,000 or more than 120,000 public chains, plus five repertoires with anomalous nucleotide sharing, were excluded from co-occurrence clustering. TCRdb obtained this table from immuneACCESS and retained in-frame rearrangements with V and J assigned. These tables miss some clones; where compared with another copy, unresolved V genes account for less than half of the shortfall, and the remainder is unexplained. Clonal size and the V and J genes are those of that table, whereas D and trimming came from the DNA. A total of 69,000 or so clones appear in this sample, 76% of them only once. The top ten hold around 3.3% of the sample.

The cohort consisted of more than 650 healthy bone marrow donors. At the time of sampling, every cohort member was nominally healthy, though immune exposures that went unrecorded were likely present. The donor was CMV seronegative and was included in the group of under 450 seronegative cohort members. A peripheral blood sample was collected from each donor, and TCR beta sequencing was performed on peripheral blood mononuclear cells. The Qiagen DNeasy Blood Extraction Kit was used to extract genomic DNA from the blood cell samples. Per the germline V gene, SGHTA is the CDR1 and FQGNSA is the CDR2. The CDR3 goes from the cysteine to the phenylalanine over 15 residues. Only the CDR3 portion is preserved as DNA: 45 bases, with reading frame beginning at the first base. Trimming removed 3 bases from V and 1 base from J; the gene matches leave 3 bases unexplained.

The chain joins TRBV7-2 to TRBJ1-1, and 9 junction bases match TRBD1. Sequenced input: PBMCs. This clonotype was sampled from a man between 18 and 29 years old in good health and CMV-seronegative. The DNA is as follows: TGTGCCAGCAGCTTCAGACAGGGGGGGAACACTGAAGCTTTCTTT. The resulting protein is CASSFRQGGNTEAFF.